These 22 T cell receptor beta chains were all obtained from the same sample, sequenced in a study of T cell repertoires in cytomegalovirus infection (dated by TCRdb to about 2019). TCRdb lists the instrument as Illumina HiSeq 1500. The public reads were reanalyzed by TCRdb: fastp trimming at Q25, MiXCR alignment, in-frame beta chains only. Identical CDR3 proteins give one entry, which carries the most common genes and DNA. This sample holds more than 400,000 distinct CDR3 sequences; about 26% were observed only once. The ten most abundant clones make up roughly an eighth of the sample. What was sequenced was PBMCs. These receptors came from a human donor in good health (CMV status not recorded). Some clones in this sample may be carry-over from other donors' samples.

The V and J genes are TRBV28 and TRBJ1-4; D ambiguous. Germline V gene lookup returns CDR1 MDHEN and CDR2 SYDVKM. Trimming removed 7 bases at V and 4 bases at J, with 10 bases between. The CDR3 is made up of 13 amino acids. The CDR3 DNA is TGTGCCAGCAATGTGGACGGTAATGAAAAACTGTTTTTT. Translating gives CASNVDGNEKLFF.

This clonotype showed up just a few times. This sequence joins TRBV12-3 or TRBV12-4 and TRBJ2-2, with D hard to call. The CDR3 spans 14 residues. V was shortened by 4 bases and J by 0 bases, with 6 bases between the two germline ends. The CDR3 loop reads CASSSTSNTGELFF. In nucleotides, the CDR3 is TGTGCCAGCAGTTCGACATCGAACACCGGGGAGCTGTTTTTT.

With respect to this clonotype: A junction boundary mismatches the germline segment, possibly from a read error. CDR3 in amino acids: CASSPGGSFSSF. The CDR3 nucleotides read TGTGCCAGCAGCCCCGGCGGCTCTTTTTCGAGCTTC. The chain is built from TRBV7-8 and TRBJ2-7; D ambiguous. This CDR3 spans 12 amino acids. Germline V gives CDR1 SGHVS, CDR2 FQNEAQ.

The chain employs TRBV7-9 and TRBJ1-1; unclear D gene. From germline, CDR1 is SEHNR and CDR2 FQNEAQ (reference sequence). Trimming left V 5 bases short and J 5 bases short, with 15 bases between. The CDR3 has 14 residues. CDR3 residues: CASSPRGLGTEAFF. CDR3 DNA sequence: TGTGCCAGCAGCCCCAGAGGGCTCGGGACTGAAGCTTTCTTT.

This clonotype was observed many times. This chain uses TRBV7-2 with TRBJ2-1; D is uncertain. The CDR3 is 13 residues long. V gave up 0 bases and J gave up 10 bases, with 10 bases separating them. Germline values: CDR1 SGHTA, CDR2 FQGNSA. The CDR3 bases are TGTGCCAGCAGCTTAGCAAATTCCGGGGAGCAGTTCTTC. Protein product: CASSLANSGEQFF.

The chain joins TRBV6-5 to TRBJ1-1, with 12 bases aligning to TRBD1. Losses at the gene ends were 5 bases for V and 8 bases for J; bases not matched to a gene: 6. CDR3 size: 14 residues. CDR1 and CDR2 from the germline V gene are MNHEY and SVGAGI. The CDR3 sequence: CASSDGTGGSEAFF. In nucleotides, the CDR3 is TGTGCCAGCAGTGACGGGACAGGGGGCAGCGAAGCTTTCTTT.

This chain links TRBV7-9 with TRBJ1-2, with D unclear. Germline V gives CDR1 SEHNR, CDR2 FQNEAQ (reference sequence). Trimming stripped 3 bases from V and 3 bases from J, with 8 bases between. This CDR3 has 13 amino acids. For the CDR3, the DNA is TGTGCCAGCAGCTTGATGGGAGACTATGGCTACACCTTC. Residues: CASSLMGDYGYTF.

This clonotype occurred many times. The chain is built from TRBV6-1 and TRBJ1-6; 7 nucleotides match TRBD1. J lost 10 bases, V lost 2 bases, and 8 bases had no gene match. The CDR3 has 15 residues. Germline V gene lookup returns CDR1 MNHNS and CDR2 SASEGT. This CDR3 reads CASSEPAGGGSPLHF. In DNA form, the CDR3 reads TGTGCCAGCAGTGAACCGGCAGGGGGAGGATCACCCCTCCACTTT.

The sample holds a few counts of this clonotype. This chain joins TRBV6-2 or TRBV6-3 and TRBJ1-5, with 7 bases matching TRBD1. V lost 5 bases, J lost 9 bases, and 13 bases stayed unmatched. The germline V gene has CDR1 MNHEY and CDR2 SVGEGT. CDR3 length: 15 residues. The CDR3 DNA reads as TGTGCCAGCAGTAACTATCGACAGGGTGTTTGGCCCCAGCATTTT. This sequence encodes CASSNYRQGVWPQHF.

The chain is built from TRBV5-4 and TRBJ2-5, with TRBD2 as a possible D gene (7 bases). Trimming removed 5 bases from V and 5 bases from J, with 16 bases in between. In germline, CDR1 is SGHNT, CDR2 YYREEE (reference sequence). CDR3 size: 14 residues. The CDR3 DNA reads TGTGCCAGCAGAGGGGGGCTAGCGGTCGAGACCCAGTACTTC. It is translated as CASRGGLAVETQYF.

This clonotype was detected a few times. This chain uses TRBV5-6 with TRBJ2-5; 8 bases are a match to TRBD2. This CDR3 is built from 16 residues. From germline, CDR1 is SGHDT and CDR2 YYEEEE. V trimming: 4 bases; J trimming: 5 bases; junction bases outside the gene matches: 13. CDR3 coding DNA: TGTGCCAGCAGCCCCCGGGGGGGACCCGAACAGGAGACCCAGTACTTC. As protein: CASSPRGGPEQETQYF.

This clonotype came up a few times. The chain combines TRBV28 with TRBJ2-3, with TRBD2 matching over 8 bases. The length of the CDR3 is 15 residues. V lost 6 bases, J lost 2 bases, and 7 bases stayed unmatched. Germline values: CDR1 MDHEN, CDR2 SYDVKM. The CDR3 loop reads CASRVSGDYTDTQYF. As DNA, the CDR3 is TGTGCCAGCAGGGTTAGCGGGGACTACACAGATACGCAGTATTTT. Full variable domain (outside the CDR3, taken from reference TRBV28 and TRBJ2-3): DVKVTQSSRYLVKRTGEKVFLECVQDMDHENMFWYRQDPGLGLRLIYFSYDVKMKEKGDIPEGYSVSREKKERFSLILESASTNQTSMYLCASRVSGDYTDTQYFGPGTRLTVL.

V usage is TRBV7-9 and J usage is TRBJ2-7, with 9 nucleotides matching TRBD1. The V segment lost 3 bases and the J segment 3 bases; nucleotides outside the gene matches: 6. CDR3 length: 15 residues. The germline CDR1 and CDR2 sequences are SEHNR and FQNEAQ (reference sequence). CDR3: CASSFLTGGYYEQYF. CDR3 in DNA: TGTGCCAGCAGCTTTCTGACAGGGGGATACTACGAGCAGTACTTC.

The chain joins TRBV7-8 to TRBJ1-5, with D hard to call. Per the germline V gene, CDR1 is SGHVS and CDR2 is FQNEAQ. The V end was cut by 1 base, the J end by 4 bases, with 14 bases between. There are 16 residues in the CDR3. CDR3 amino acids: CASSLGDLTRNQPQHF. Here the CDR3 DNA reads TGTGCCAGCAGCTTAGGGGATCTTACCCGGAATCAGCCCCAGCATTTT.

This clonotype was observed many times. V and J are TRBV7-2 and TRBJ2-3; D unresolved. Trimming took off 2 bases at V and 6 bases at J, with 12 bases between the two ends. Germline CDR1 is SGHTA and CDR2 is FQGNSA. The CDR3 has 14 residues. As DNA, the CDR3 is TGTGCCAGCAGCTTAAAGGTTTTCCGGGATACGCAGTATTTT. It specifies CASSLKVFRDTQYF.

The chain is built from TRBV4-1 and TRBJ1-2, with 7 bases that match TRBD1. The germline gives CDR1 MGHRA, CDR2 YSYEKL. V dropped 1 base and J dropped 2; count of bases not matched to a gene: 4. This CDR3 is 15 amino acids long. As DNA, the CDR3 is TGCGCCAGCAGCCAAGCACAGGGGTCGAACTATGGCTACACCTTC. Residues: CASSQAQGSNYGYTF.

The chain is built from TRBV19 and TRBJ2-6; D call uncertain. V was shortened by 4 bases and J by 0 bases, with 7 bases between the two germline ends. Germline CDR1 is LNHDA and CDR2 is SQIVND (reference sequence). This CDR3 has 15 residues. The CDR3 DNA reads TGTGCCAGTAGTAAGGACCTCTCTGGGGCCAACGTCCTGACTTTC. The encoded protein is CASSKDLSGANVLTF.

Details on this clonotype: This is likely a read error, given that the CDR3 carries no conserved phenylalanine or tryptophan at its end. It is unclear where the CDR3 begins or ends on the DNA, so no DNA is shown, and the CDR3 is as TCRdb lists it. The gene calls are TRBV7-6 and TRBJ2-7; the table's D call, TRBD1, has no DNA check behind it. Inclusive of both ends, the CDR3 amounts to 14 amino acids. Germline CDR1 reads SGHVS; CDR2 reads FNYEAQ. The CDR3 spells CASSPLNRPAGKYL.

The chain carries TRBV7-8 and TRBJ2-3, with TRBD2 matching 11 bases. This CDR3 has 16 amino acids. Germline-derived CDR1 and CDR2 are SGHVS and FQNEAQ. V shed 5 bases and J 4 bases; nucleotides not matched to a gene: 8. CDR3 in amino acids: CASSPLAGGPADTQYF. The CDR3 DNA is TGTGCCAGCAGCCCCTTAGCGGGAGGGCCCGCAGATACGCAGTATTTT.

This clonotype was found many times. The V gene is TRBV7-9, the J gene TRBJ1-4, with D unclear. Germline V CDR1 and CDR2: SEHNR, FQNEAQ (reference sequence). This CDR3 region has 14 residues. Trimming took off 1 base at V and 7 bases at J, with 10 bases between the two ends. CDR3 in DNA: TGTGCCAGCAGCTTAGTTGCGCCGGGTGAAAAACTGTTTTTT. Translation gives CASSLVAPGEKLFF.

The table lists this clonotype with a few counts. The chain combines TRBV11-2 with TRBJ2-1, with D unclear. The V gene lost 3 bases and the J gene lost 5 bases, with 8 bases spanning the gap. Germline lookup yields CDR1 SGHAT and CDR2 FQNNGV. The length of the CDR3 is 13 residues. CDR3 bases: TGTGCCAGCAGCTTGTCAGCGAACAATGAGCAGTTCTTC. Amino acid sequence: CASSLSANNEQFF.

This clonotype was seen more than once but under ten times. Written as DNA, the CDR3 is TGTGCCAGCAGTTCCTCCCGACCAACACGGGCAGGGAATGAGCAGTTCTTC. It translates to CASSSSRPTRAGNEQFF. The chain combines TRBV6-2 or TRBV6-3 with TRBJ2-1, with D possibly TRBD1 on 5 matching bases. V lost 4 bases, J lost 7 bases, and 23 bases lay in between. The CDR3 length is 17 residues. Germline loops: CDR1 MNHEY, CDR2 SVGEGT.